The 22 T cell receptor beta chains presented below share a single source sample, sequenced in a study of blood T cell repertoires in COVID-19. The repertoire was sequenced with immunoSEQ multiplex PCR; TCRdb's copy has only in-frame clones and lacks some. The table lists approximately 160,000 clones, 75% to 85% of them singletons, with roughly 7.9% in the top ten. Sequencing was performed on peripheral blood. These receptors all come from a woman aged 50 to 65 in a cohort sampled during active or convalescent COVID-19.

This chain links TRBV3-1 (or the pseudogene TRBV3-2) with TRBJ2-2; D is possibly TRBD1 (5 bases). Per germline, CDR1 LGHDT and CDR2 YNNKEL (reference sequence). The CDR3 spans 13 residues. Trimming left V 3 bases short and J 4 bases short, with 6 bases between. The CDR3 DNA is TGTGCCAGCAGCCATCAGGGCACCGGGGAGCTGTTTTTT. Translation gives CASSHQGTGELFF.

The V call is TRBV3-1 (or the pseudogene TRBV3-2), the J call TRBJ2-3; TRBD2 is a possible D gene (5 bases). The V end lost 4 bases, the J end lost 2 bases, and 7 bases lay between the germline ends. Germline V gene data show CDR1 as LGHDT and CDR2 as YNNKEL (reference sequence). This CDR3 contains 13 residues. The CDR3: CASSPTITDTQYF. The CDR3 nucleotides are TGTGCCAGCAGCCCGACTATCACAGATACGCAGTATTTT.

V usage is TRBV18 and J usage is TRBJ2-1, with TRBD2 identical over 13 bases. Germline V gives CDR1 KGHSH, CDR2 LQKENI. The V gene end was trimmed by 4 bases and the J gene end by 7 bases; junction bases not matched to a gene: 4. There are 15 residues in the CDR3. This CDR3 reads CASSLGLAGENEQFF. The CDR3 DNA is TGTGCCAGCTCACTCGGACTAGCGGGGGAGAATGAGCAGTTCTTC.

The chain couples TRBV5-1 to TRBJ2-2; perhaps TRBD1 as D (5 bases). There are 17 residues in the CDR3. Per the germline V gene, CDR1 is SGHRS and CDR2 is YFSETQ. The ends were cut back, 4 bases at V and 7 bases at J, with 23 bases in the middle. CDR3 in DNA: TGCGCCAGCAGCACAGGTCCCCGGCCCCCAATTGGCGGGGAGCTGTTTTTT. It is translated as CASSTGPRPPIGGELFF.

The chain recombines TRBV27 with TRBJ2-4, with D perhaps TRBD2 (5 bases). CDR1 and CDR2 from the germline V gene are MNHEY and SMNVEV (reference sequence). V lost 3 bases and J 6 bases, leaving 9 bases between the germline ends. The CDR3 consists of 13 residues. In DNA form, the CDR3 reads TGTGCCAGCAGTTTTGAGGGCGGAAACATTCAGTACTTC. Translating it yields CASSFEGGNIQYF.

V usage is TRBV4-1 and J usage is TRBJ1-1; TRBD1 matches 7 bases. V lost 1 base, J lost 4 bases, and 9 bases stayed unmatched. This CDR3 spans 16 amino acids. Germline CDR1 is MGHRA and CDR2 is YSYEKL. The CDR3 bases are TGCGCCAGCAGCCAAGGACCGACAGGGAGTGCCACTGAAGCTTTCTTT. Translation gives CASSQGPTGSATEAFF.

The chain's CDR3 is CASSYYGGRGEKLFF. In nucleotides, the CDR3 is TGTGCCAGCAGTTACTACGGGGGAAGAGGTGAAAAACTGTTTTTT. The chain has TRBV6-2 or TRBV6-3 and TRBJ1-4; tentative D call: TRBD1 (5 bases). With 1 base removed from V and 7 bases from J, the gap between germline ends came to 13 bases. Germline CDR1 is MNHEY and CDR2 is SVGEGT. This CDR3 comprises 15 residues.

The chain has TRBV7-9 and TRBJ2-7; 10 bases agree with TRBD1. The germline V gene has CDR1 SEHNR and CDR2 FQNEAQ (reference sequence). This CDR3 comprises 18 residues. J gave up 2 bases and V 5 bases, and 15 bases lay outside the gene matches. The CDR3 DNA reads TGTGCCAGCAGCACATCAAAGCCGGGACAGGGGAACCCCTACGAGCAGTACTTC. Translating gives CASSTSKPGQGNPYEQYF.

This rearrangement joins TRBV5-5 to TRBJ1-1, with 7 nucleotides matching TRBD1. V trimming: 4 bases; J trimming: 8 bases; junction bases outside the gene matches: 5. CDR3 size: 12 residues. Per the germline V gene, CDR1 is SGHKS and CDR2 is YYEKEE (reference sequence). CDR3 region: CASSPRQGEAFF. The CDR3 DNA follows: TGTGCCAGCAGCCCACGACAGGGAGAAGCTTTCTTT.

This clone was found a few times. V gene TRBV29-1 combines with J gene TRBJ1-1; TRBD1 matches 8 bases. In germline, CDR1 is SQVTM, CDR2 ANQGSEA. This CDR3 is built from 13 residues. With V trimmed by 6 bases and J by 0 bases, 3 bases remained unmatched. CDR3 bases: TGCAGCGTGGGGGACAGGATGAACACTGAAGCTTTCTTT. The encoded protein is CSVGDRMNTEAFF.

This chain links TRBV5-1 with TRBJ2-7; 9 bases map to TRBD1. V dropped 3 bases and J dropped 5; count of bases not matched to a gene: 6. The CDR3 is made up of 14 amino acids. The germline gives CDR1 SGHRS, CDR2 YFSETQ. The CDR3: CASSYRDRANEQYF. CDR3 DNA sequence: TGCGCCAGCAGCTACCGGGACAGGGCCAACGAGCAGTACTTC.

This chain uses TRBV7-3 with TRBJ2-3; 13 bases are shared with TRBD2. V was pared by 5 bases and J by 1 base, with 6 bases of the junction left unmatched. Germline loops: CDR1 SGHTA, CDR2 FQGTGA. There are 17 residues in the CDR3. CDR3 region: CASSPVGTSGGTDTQYF. DNA for the CDR3: TGTGCCAGCAGCCCGGTCGGGACTAGCGGGGGCACAGATACGCAGTATTTT.

CDR3 residues: CASRQRQESYEQYF. The CDR3 nucleotides read TGTGCCAGCAGGCAAAGACAGGAATCCTACGAGCAGTACTTC. The J gene is TRBJ2-7, the V gene TRBV6-5; D perhaps matches TRBD1 (6 bases). The V gene's germline CDR1 is MNHEY and CDR2 SVGAGI. Between the trimmed V and J ends, which lost 6 bases and 1 base, there was a span of 13 bases. The CDR3 runs to 14 residues.

V usage is TRBV7-6 and J usage is TRBJ2-2; the match to TRBD2 covers 7 bases. Germline V gene lookup returns CDR1 SGHVS and CDR2 FNYEAQ. The CDR3 has 16 residues. Trimming removed 2 bases from V and 4 bases from J; junction bases left unmatched: 7. Written as DNA, the CDR3 is TGTGCCAGCAGCTTACGCCGGACTAGTAGCACCGGGGAGCTGTTTTTT. It yields the protein CASSLRRTSSTGELFF.

V usage is TRBV6-1 and J usage is TRBJ2-3, with 9 positions matching TRBD2. Germline V CDR1 and CDR2: MNHNS, SASEGT. J was trimmed by 2 bases and V by 4 bases; bases with no gene match: 7. This CDR3 has 16 amino acids. The CDR3 nucleotides read TGTGCCAGCAGTGGTCTAGCGGGGCGCCTCACAGATACGCAGTATTTT. Translated, it gives CASSGLAGRLTDTQYF.

The chain links TRBV6-5 to TRBJ1-6; 8 positions agree with TRBD1. The length of the CDR3 is 14 residues. Germline V CDR1 and CDR2: MNHEY, SVGAGI. V lost 6 bases, J lost 11 bases, and 9 bases stayed unmatched. As DNA, the CDR3 is TGTGCCAGCAGCCTAACAGGGGGACAGGCACCCCTCCACTTT. It yields the protein CASSLTGGQAPLHF.

This clone was counted a few times. V gene TRBV11-3 combines with J gene TRBJ2-1; possibly TRBD1 for D (6 bases). With 8 bases removed from V and 9 bases from J, the gap between germline ends came to 14 bases. The CDR3 has 12 amino acids. Germline values: CDR1 SGHNT, CDR2 YENEEA. In nucleotides, the CDR3 is TGTGCCAGCGGCAACAGGGATGGTGAGCAGTTCTTC. The encoded protein is CASGNRDGEQFF.

V is TRBV4-3 and J is TRBJ1-1; TRBD1 aligns across 12 bases. This CDR3 comprises 15 residues. Trimming at V came to 4 bases and at J to 6 bases, leaving 6 bases not matched to a gene. From germline, CDR1 is LGHNA and CDR2 YSLEER. This chain's CDR3 is CASSRPGQGASEAFF. CDR3 bases: TGCGCCAGCAGCCGGCCGGGACAGGGGGCTTCTGAAGCTTTCTTT.

This clone appeared a few times. The gene calls are TRBV3-1 (or the pseudogene TRBV3-2) and TRBJ1-3; maybe TRBD1 (5 bases). The CDR3 has 14 residues. Germline CDR1 LGHDT, CDR2 YNNKEL (reference sequence). Trimming cost V 4 bases and J 1 base, with 8 bases left between them. CDR3 region: CASSPQDSGNTIYF. DNA of the CDR3: TGTGCCAGCAGCCCACAGGATTCTGGAAACACCATATATTTT.

The chain links TRBV11-2 to TRBJ1-1, with TRBD1 as a possible D gene (5 bases). The CDR3 sequence is 14 residues long. Germline V gene lookup returns CDR1 SGHAT and CDR2 FQNNGV. V was cut by 5 bases and J by 6 bases, with 16 bases left in between. CDR3 region: CASSHPQGFPEAFF. In DNA form, the CDR3 reads TGTGCCAGCAGCCACCCCCAGGGCTTCCCTGAAGCTTTCTTT.

This clone was seen just once. The chain carries TRBV9 and TRBJ2-7; 10 nucleotides line up with TRBD2. Germline V lookup: CDR1 SGDLS, CDR2 YYNGEE. The CDR3 length is 16 residues. The V and J ends lost 4 bases and 2 bases, in that order; junction bases with no gene match: 9. CDR3 protein: CASSRDPSGGAYEQYF. The CDR3 DNA sequence: TGTGCCAGCAGCAGAGATCCGAGCGGGGGGGCCTACGAGCAGTACTTC.

The chain joins TRBV6-5 to TRBJ2-1; TRBD1 is a possible D gene (5 bases). V lost 0 bases to trimming and J lost 9 bases, with 15 bases between them. There are 15 residues in the CDR3. From germline, CDR1 is MNHEY and CDR2 SVGAGI. The chain's CDR3 is CASSYSNQGNTEQFF. The CDR3 nucleotides are TGTGCCAGCAGTTACTCGAATCAGGGAAACACTGAGCAGTTCTTC.